This is a list of T cell receptor beta chains from one sample in a study of control samples from healthy donors and cancer patients. Repertoires were generated with immunoSEQ multiplex PCR, while TCRdb's copy carries only in-frame clones and drops some. The sample shows about 200,000 clones, approximately 90% of them seen only once. The sample consisted of blood. These receptors were obtained from a man aged 30-40 years in good health. CDR3s include the opening cysteine and the closing phenylalanine or tryptophan. D genes are given only for firm matches. Where a row states a size, it is once, few, many or the class of an expanded clone; other rows omit it.

v_call	clone_size	j_call	d_call	cdr3_nt	cdr3_aa
TRBV7-8	NA	TRBJ1-2	TRBD1	TGTGCCAGCAGCCCGAGCGGACAGGGGGGCTATGGCTACACCTTC	CASSPSGQGGYGYTF
TRBV19	NA	TRBJ1-2	NA	TGTGCCAGTAGTATGTCCGTCGGGATACCCGAAGGAGGCTACACCTTC	CASSMSVGIPEGGYTF
TRBV15	NA	TRBJ1-2	NA	TGTGCCACCAGCAGAGGGCCTCTCCCCGAGCTTAACTATGGCTACACCTTC	CATSRGPLPELNYGYTF
TRBV10-3	NA	TRBJ1-3	NA	TGTGCCATCAGGACAGACTCTGGAAACACCATATATTTT	CAIRTDSGNTIYF
TRBV9	NA	TRBJ1-3	TRBD1	TGTGCCAGCAGCGGGACAGGGATGAACACCATATATTTT	CASSGTGMNTIYF
TRBV24-1	NA	TRBJ1-5	TRBD1	TGTGCCACCAGTGGGGGACAGGGAGCAAGTCGCAATCAGCCCCAGCATTTT	CATSGGQGASRNQPQHF
TRBV5-1	NA	TRBJ1-5	NA	TGCGCCAGCAGCCTCCTCCCGGCGGGGCGCCAGCCCCAGCATTTT	CASSLLPAGRQPQHF
TRBV6-4	NA	TRBJ2-3	NA	TGTGCCAGCAGTGACAGGGGAGGAACAGATACGCAGTATTTT	CASSDRGGTDTQYF
TRBV5-4	NA	TRBJ2-1	NA	TGTGCCAGCAGCTTGGATCTGGGGGAATACAATGAGCAGTTCTTC	CASSLDLGEYNEQFF
TRBV11-3	NA	TRBJ2-2	NA	TGTGCCAGCAGCCCCGGAGGGTTTGGCGGGGAGCTGTTTTTT	CASSPGGFGGELFF
TRBV5-1	NA	TRBJ2-3	TRBD2	TGCGCCAGCAGCTTCTTAGCGGGGGCCACAGATACGCAGTATTTT	CASSFLAGATDTQYF
TRBV10-2	NA	TRBJ1-2	TRBD1	TGCGCCAGCAGTGAGTCGCGGTCAGGGGGGGGCTATGGCTACACCTTC	CASSESRSGGGYGYTF
TRBV5-1	NA	TRBJ1-2	TRBD1	TGCGCCAGCAGCCAGGGACAGGGACTTGATGGCTACACCTTC	CASSQGQGLDGYTF
TRBV9	NA	TRBJ1-3	NA	TGTGCCAGCAGCGCCTCCGGGCGAGGCGCCGGAAACACCATATATTTT	CASSASGRGAGNTIYF
TRBV6-6	NA	TRBJ1-2	TRBD1	TGTGCCAGCAGTTACGGGACAGGGGCCCTAGGCTACACCTTC	CASSYGTGALGYTF
TRBV5-4	NA	TRBJ1-2	TRBD1	TGTGCCAGCAAGGGACAGGGGGCTTCGGGGGGCTACACCTTC	CASKGQGASGGYTF
TRBV6-6	few	TRBJ1-5	NA	TGTGCCAGCAGTTTGGCGGATCAGCCCCAGCATTTT	CASSLADQPQHF
TRBV19	NA	TRBJ1-2	NA	TGTGCCAGTAGTACAGACAGCCCTTATGGCTACACCTTC	CASSTDSPYGYTF
TRBV29-1	NA	TRBJ2-1	NA	TGCAACGGTCGGGGATCGGCCAATGAGCAGTTCTTC	CNGRGSANEQFF
TRBV12-5	NA	TRBJ1-2	TRBD1	TGTGCTAGTGGTTTGGTACCGGGACAGGGGGCGGAAGGCTACACCTTC	CASGLVPGQGAEGYTF
TRBV19	NA	TRBJ2-2	TRBD1	TGTGCCACCAGACCGGGGACAGGGAGGACCGGGGAGCTGTTTTTT	CATRPGTGRTGELFF
TRBV7-9	NA	TRBJ2-7	TRBD1	TGTGCCAGCAGCTTAGCCGGGACAGGGGACGAGCAGTACTTC	CASSLAGTGDEQYF
TRBV29-1	NA	TRBJ1-1	NA	TGCAGCGTTGAAGAGGTCACAGAGAGTCAAGAAGCTTTCTTT	CSVEEVTESQEAFF